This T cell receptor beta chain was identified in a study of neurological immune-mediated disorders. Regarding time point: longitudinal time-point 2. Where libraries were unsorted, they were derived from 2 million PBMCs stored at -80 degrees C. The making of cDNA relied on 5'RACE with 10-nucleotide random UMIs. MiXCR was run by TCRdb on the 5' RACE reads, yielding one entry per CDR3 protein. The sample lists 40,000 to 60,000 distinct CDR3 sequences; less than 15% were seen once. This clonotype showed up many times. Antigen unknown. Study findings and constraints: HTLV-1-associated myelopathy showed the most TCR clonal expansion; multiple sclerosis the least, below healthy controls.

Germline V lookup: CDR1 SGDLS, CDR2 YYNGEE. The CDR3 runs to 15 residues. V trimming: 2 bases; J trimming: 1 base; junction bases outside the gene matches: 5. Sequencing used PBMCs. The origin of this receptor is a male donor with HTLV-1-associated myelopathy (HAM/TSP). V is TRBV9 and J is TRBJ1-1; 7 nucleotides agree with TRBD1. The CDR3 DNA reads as TGTGCCAGCAGCGTCACCGGGACAGAGAACACTGAAGCTTTCTTT. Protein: CASSVTGTENTEAFF.